This T cell receptor (beta chain) was recorded in a study of blood T cell repertoires in COVID-19. Background on the study: Donors in the United States, Italy and Spain gave samples during acute or convalescent COVID-19.

Sequencing used immunoSEQ multiplex PCR; TCRdb keeps in-frame clones, though not all of them. This table has a few hundred thousand clones, roughly four fifths appearing once. Germline V gives CDR1 MNHEY, CDR2 SVGAGI. J lost 2 bases, V lost 10 bases, and 3 bases had no gene match. The CDR3 has 13 amino acids. The chain uses TRBV6-5 and TRBJ1-5; 9 bases line up with TRBD1. This TCR was recovered from a man older than 75 with acute or convalescent COVID-19. Sequencing was carried out using peripheral blood. The CDR3 here is CATRDRGNQPQHF. DNA for the CDR3: TGTGCCACCAGGGACAGGGGCAATCAGCCCCAGCATTTT.